The text below deals with one T cell receptor (beta chain). This clonotype has only one observation. There is no known antigen for this receptor. No clone much larger than this one lies a single base away; base qualities are absent. One read provides weak support. This sample was taken from a study of CD8 T cells in Susac syndrome (dated by TCRdb to the late 2010s). For context, the study as a whole: Among the Susac syndrome patients who were sequenced, clinically active disease was present in six and clinical remission was observed in under ten. Susac syndrome patients were therapy-naive, on corticosteroids (some also receiving IVIg), or on IVIg alone at blood withdrawal. Repertoire sequencing was used to test whether CD8+ T cell activation and differentiation in Susac syndrome was antigen driven. What the work shows at the level of the full study, not this receptor alone: The TCR sequencing and HLA analysis was acknowledged to have included a relatively small number of individuals. The CD4+ T cell repertoire of patients with Susac syndrome showed no detectable clonal expansion.

V loses 2 bases of germline sequence and J loses 4 bases, and the interval between the two ends is 8 bases. CDR1 and CDR2 are read off the germline V gene as MNHEY and SVGAGI. The CDR3 numbers 14 residues from cysteine through phenylalanine. The DNA shown is the 42-base CDR3, in frame from base 1. RNA was extracted using the RNeasy kit, and about 0.5 to 1 ug of the RNA was reverse transcribed with random hexamers. TCR beta CDR3 regions were amplified with the immunoSEQ multiplex PCR assay covering 54 Vbeta and 13 Jbeta segments. To correct PCR amplification bias, a synthetic template baseline was used for both primer optimization and computational correction. The paper's data handling went like this. Only productive sequences were kept, with reads annotated to V, D and J genes according to IMGT and analyzed in immunoSEQ Analyzer. To calculate clonality, Shannon entropy was normalized by log2 of the number of productive unique sequences and then subtracted from one. For each patient and control, public and private clones were evaluated among the 100 most prevalent clones. Clones were defined as Susac-specific when absent from the healthy and MS cohorts, from 1052 published viral clones and from other ImmuneACCESS disease sequences. Using fastp trimming at Q25 and MiXCR clonotype assembly, TCRdb reanalyzed the public sequencing data and kept in-frame beta chains. Entries are consolidated by CDR3 protein sequence, retaining the most common genes and DNA. The V and J calls and clone size come from TCRdb's table, not from the authors' own analysis. This sample holds 150,000 to 200,000 distinct CDR3 sequences; about 91% were observed only once. The top ten hold around 0.085% of the sample.

Peripheral blood CD8+ and CD4+ T cells from healthy donors, Susac syndrome patients and multiple sclerosis patients were profiled using high-throughput TCR beta sequencing. Susac syndrome patients met recently defined diagnostic criteria for definite or probable disease. CD8+ TEMRA cells were enriched by FACS, while bulk CD8+ and CD4+ T cells were purified by magnetic negative isolation. Blood was drawn into EDTA tubes, processed within 24 hours, and PBMCs were isolated by density gradient centrifugation. PBMCs intended for TCR sequencing were cryopreserved in liquid nitrogen and were subsequently thawed in a 37 degrees C water bath. The sorted or isolated CD4+, CD8+ and CD8+ TEMRA cells had a purity of 90% or higher.

The TCR sequence derives from a human donor with Susac syndrome. Sequenced sample: CD4+ T cells from PBMCs. In this chain, TRBV6-5 is recombined with TRBJ2-2; TRBD1 could be the D gene, as 5 bases match. DNA sequence: TGTGCCAGCAGTTACGAAGGGGCCACCGGGGAGCTGTTTTTT. Translated, this is CASSYEGATGELFF.